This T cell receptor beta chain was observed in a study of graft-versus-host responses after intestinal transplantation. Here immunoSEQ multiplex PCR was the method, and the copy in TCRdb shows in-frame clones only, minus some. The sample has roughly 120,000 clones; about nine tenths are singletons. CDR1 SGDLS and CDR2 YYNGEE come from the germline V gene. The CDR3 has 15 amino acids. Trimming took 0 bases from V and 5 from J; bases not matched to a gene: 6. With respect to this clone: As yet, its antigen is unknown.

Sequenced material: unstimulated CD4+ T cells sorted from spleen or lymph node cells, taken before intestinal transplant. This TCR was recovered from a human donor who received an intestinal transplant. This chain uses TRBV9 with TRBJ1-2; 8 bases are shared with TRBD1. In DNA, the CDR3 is TGTGCCAGCAGCGTAGCCCAGGGGGCGGGGTATGGCTACACCTTC. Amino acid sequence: CASSVAQGAGYGYTF.